Listed below are T cell receptor beta chains from one sample, sequenced in a study of tumor and adjacent non-tumor tissue in lung cancer. TCRdb passed the multiplex PCR reads through MiXCR, listing each CDR3 protein once. Found here are tens of thousands of distinct CDR3 sequences, approximately 65% of them singletons; the top ten hold 15% to 20%. Sequencing was carried out using lung tumor tissue. Every receptor here comes from a man aged 55 to 70 with non-small cell lung cancer. Both conserved end residues are part of each CDR3. D genes are given only for firm matches. Clone size is stated in some rows and not others, as once, few, many or a class when expanded.

NA,TRBV28,TRBJ2-3,NA,CASREFEAGGSDMHYF,TGTGCCAGCAGGGAATTCGAGGCAGGAGGTTCAGATATGCATTATTTT
TRBD2,TRBV12-3/TRBV12-4,TRBJ2-1,few,CASGLAGRRYNEQFF,TGTGCCAGCGGACTAGCGGGGCGGCGATACAATGAGCAGTTCTTC
TRBD2,TRBV12-3/TRBV12-4,TRBJ2-5,many,CASSFAGGGQETQYF,TGTGCCAGCAGTTTCGCGGGAGGAGGCCAAGAGACCCAGTACTTC
TRBD1,TRBV11-2,TRBJ1-1,NA,CASSLADRGRLRPEAFF,TGTGCCAGCAGCTTAGCTGACAGGGGGCGCTTAAGGCCTGAAGCTTTCTTT
NA,TRBV6-2/TRBV6-3,TRBJ2-1,NA,CASSSGTLNRNGQFF,TGTGCCAGCAGTTCCGGGACATTGAATCGCAATGGGCAGTTCTTC
TRBD2,TRBV11-3,TRBJ2-7,NA,CASRRVSGRSYVQYF,TGTGCCAGTAGGAGGGTTAGCGGGAGGTCCTATGTGCAGTACTTC
NA,TRBV7-9,TRBJ1-2,NA,CASSPSKIDGYTF,TGTGCCAGCAGCCCAAGTAAGATTGATGGCTACACCTTC
NA,TRBV24-1,TRBJ2-3,few,CATSDPQGSSTDTQYF,TGTGCCACCAGTGATCCACAAGGCTCCAGCACAGATACGCAGTATTTT
NA,TRBV6-1,TRBJ2-3,NA,CANTRVPDSTDTQYF,TGTGCCAATACCAGGGTACCGGACAGCACAGATACGCAGTATTTT
TRBD1,TRBV4-3,TRBJ1-4,many,CASSDQGATNEKLFF,TGCGCCAGCAGTGACCAGGGGGCAACTAATGAAAAACTGTTTTTT
NA,TRBV6-1,TRBJ2-7,many,CASSTGSSYEQYF,TGTGCCAGCAGTACAGGGAGCTCCTACGAGCAGTACTTC
TRBD1,TRBV4-1,TRBJ1-6,NA,CASCQEVEAGGRGSPLHF,TGCGCCAGCTGCCAAGAGGTGGAGGCAGGGGGACGAGGGTCACCCCTCCACTTT
NA,TRBV7-3,TRBJ2-3,few,CASSTSRTDTQYF,TGTGCCAGTAGCACCTCCCGGACAGATACGCAGTATTTT
NA,TRBV7-6,TRBJ1-4,NA,CASSPEGQTLFF,TGTGCCAGCAGCCCCGAAGGACAGACACTGTTTTTT
NA,TRBV6-5,TRBJ2-3,NA,CASSFSLTTGRSDTQYF,TGTGCCAGTAGCTTCTCACTTACGACAGGGAGGTCCGATACGCAGTATTTT
NA,TRBV10-3,TRBJ1-3,few,CAITEPGRGSGNTIYF,TGTGCCATCACCGAACCCGGTAGAGGCTCTGGAAACACCATATATTTT
NA,TRBV7-8,TRBJ2-7,once,CASSSMTGRHEKYF,TGTGCGAGCAGCTCTATGACAGGGAGGCACGAGAAGTACTTC
NA,TRBV10-3,TRBJ1-1,NA,CAISERGVDIEAFF,TGTGCCATCAGTGAAAGAGGGGTGGACATTGAAGCCTTCTTT
TRBD2,TRBV6-1,TRBJ2-6,NA,CASNIAGVTGANVLTF,TGTGCCAGCAACATAGCGGGAGTTACTGGGGCCAACGTCCTGACTTTC
NA,TRBV29-1,TRBJ2-3,NA,CSVAWTTPYTQYF,TGCAGCGTTGCGTGGACCACTCCGTATACGCAGTATTTT
NA,TRBV6-6,TRBJ2-1,once,CANSYKGTLGNEQFF,TGTGCCAACAGTTACAAAGGGACCTTGGGAAATGAGCAGTTCTTC
TRBD1,TRBV4-3,TRBJ2-7,NA,CASSQDYQGERGYEQYF,TGCGCCAGCAGCCAAGACTATCAGGGGGAGAGAGGCTACGAGCAGTACTTC
NA,TRBV4-2,TRBJ1-1,NA,CTSSRGERGTEAFF,TGTACCAGCAGCCGAGGGGAGCGTGGCACTGAAGCTTTCTTT
TRBD2,TRBV28,TRBJ2-1,once,CASDPRRTSGRARLNGEQLF,TGTGCCAGCGACCCTCGAAGGACTAGCGGGAGGGCCCGACTGAATGGTGAGCAGCTCTTC
TRBD1,TRBV11-2,TRBJ2-5,NA,CASSSQGAWGETQYF,TGTGCCAGCAGCTCTCAGGGGGCTTGGGGGGAGACCCAGTACTTC
NA,TRBV12-3/TRBV12-4,TRBJ2-5,many,CASSFGSETQYF,TGTGCCAGCAGTTTTGGCTCGGAGACCCAGTACTTC
TRBD1,TRBV6-2/TRBV6-3,TRBJ2-7,many,CASSYQGAGYEQYF,TGTGCCAGCAGTTACCAGGGGGCAGGCTACGAGCAGTACTTC
NA,TRBV29-1,TRBJ2-2,NA,CSVEAAVGGASTGELFF,TGCAGCGTTGAAGCCGCGGTGGGGGGGGCTTCCACCGGGGAGCTGTTTTTT
NA,TRBV6-2/TRBV6-3,TRBJ1-1,NA,CASSYPPRGHTEAFF,TGTGCCAGCAGTTACCCCCCGAGGGGACACACTGAAGCTTTCTTT
NA,TRBV11-1,TRBJ1-1,once,CADAGGTTNTEAFF,TGTGCCGACGCGGGAGGGACCACGAACACTGAAGCTTTCTTT
NA,TRBV10-3,TRBJ1-2,NA,CAISEDRSYGYTF,TGTGCCATCAGTGAGGACAGGAGCTATGGCTATACCTTC